Listed here is a single T cell receptor beta chain. Its antigen is as yet unknown. CDR3 size: 16 residues. The trim removed 3 bases at V and 0 bases at J, leaving 3 bases unmatched. CDR1 MDHEN and CDR2 SYDVKM come from the germline V gene. What was sequenced were expressed TCRB transcripts, since all of the isolated RNA had been reverse transcribed. The method was immunoSEQ multiplex PCR; TCRdb's version includes in-frame clones alone and lacks a portion of them. The data contain hundreds of thousands of clones, roughly an eighth of them seen just once; the ten biggest clones take up roughly 0.017%. These data come from a study of beta chain features in type 1 diabetes. General study results and limits: Using cDNA template may skew counts toward highly expressing activated cells. The VDJ junctions of type 1 diabetes patients carried fewer insertions and more deletions.

The sample taken for sequencing was naive CD4+ T cells from blood. The chain joins TRBV28 to TRBJ1-4; 8 nucleotides agree with TRBD1. The TCR originated in a man younger than 35 in good health. CDR3 bases: TGTGCCAGCAGTTTCGGACAGGGCGCAACTAATGAAAAACTGTTTTTT. It translates to CASSFGQGATNEKLFF.